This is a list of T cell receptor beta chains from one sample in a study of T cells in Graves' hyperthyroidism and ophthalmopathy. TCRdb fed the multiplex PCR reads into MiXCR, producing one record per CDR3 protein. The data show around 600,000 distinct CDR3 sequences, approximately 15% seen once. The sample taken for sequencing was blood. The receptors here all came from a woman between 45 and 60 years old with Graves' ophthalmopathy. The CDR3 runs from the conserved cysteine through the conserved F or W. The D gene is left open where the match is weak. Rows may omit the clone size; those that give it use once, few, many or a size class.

TGCAGTGCTAGTAGATACAATGAGCAGTTCTTC	CSASRYNEQFF	many	-	TRBV20-1	TRBJ2-1
TGTGCCACCAGTGACGTTGGACAGGGTGGCGAGACCCAGTACTTC	CATSDVGQGGETQYF	many	TRBD1	TRBV24-1	TRBJ2-5
TGCAGTGCTAGAGCTATTCTAGCGGGAGCCTACGAGCAGTACTTC	CSARAILAGAYEQYF	many	TRBD2	TRBV20-1	TRBJ2-7
TGTGCCAGCAGTTCGTCGACAGGGACTGAGCAGTTCTTC	CASSSSTGTEQFF	-	TRBD1	TRBV27	TRBJ2-1
TGCGCCAGCAGGTCTACTCTGGACAGTGAGCAGTTCTTC	CASRSTLDSEQFF	few	-	TRBV5-1	TRBJ2-1
TGTGCCAGCAGCCAAGGGACAGGGGCCCCGACAGATACGCAGTATTTT	CASSQGTGAPTDTQYF	many	TRBD1	TRBV6-9	TRBJ2-3
TGCAGTGCTAGGACAGGGGATTGGAGTCAGCCCCAGCATTTT	CSARTGDWSQPQHF	many	TRBD1	TRBV20-1	TRBJ1-5
TGTGCCAGCAGCCGAAGGCAGGGAAGCACTGAAGCTTTCTTT	CASSRRQGSTEAFF	-	-	TRBV7-2	TRBJ1-1
TGTGCCAGCAGTATAAGCGTGGGTACGCAGTATTTT	CASSISVGTQYF	many	-	TRBV12-3/TRBV12-4	TRBJ2-3
TGTGCCAGCAGATGGGACGGGAGAACCGGGGAGCTGTTTTTT	CASRWDGRTGELFF	-	-	TRBV12-3/TRBV12-4	TRBJ2-2
TGCGCCAGCAGCCAAACCGGGACAGGGGCAGATACGCAGTATTTT	CASSQTGTGADTQYF	-	TRBD1	TRBV4-3	TRBJ2-3
TGCAGCGTAGGACAGGGCATTAGTCAGCCCCAGCATTTT	CSVGQGISQPQHF	few	TRBD1	TRBV29-1	TRBJ1-5
TGTGCCAGCACCCCCCCCCGGAATGAGCAGTTCTTC	CASTPPRNEQFF	-	-	TRBV11-2	TRBJ2-1
TGTGCCATCGCCCCTAACAGGGTCGGAGAGACCCAGTACTTC	CAIAPNRVGETQYF	-	-	TRBV10-3	TRBJ2-5
TGTGCCATCAGTAGGGGAGAGGAAGAGACCCAGTACTTC	CAISRGEEETQYF	many	-	TRBV10-3	TRBJ2-5
TGTGCCAGCAGTTTAGGAATTCGTGGGGGTCAGCCCCAGCATTTT	CASSLGIRGGQPQHF	-	-	TRBV12-3/TRBV12-4	TRBJ1-5
TGTGCCAGCAGTCCCAGGATCGTTTACGAGCAGTACTTC	CASSPRIVYEQYF	many	-	TRBV28	TRBJ2-7
TGTGCCAGCAGTTTAGGGACTAGTACATACGAGCAGTACTTC	CASSLGTSTYEQYF	many	TRBD2	TRBV12-3/TRBV12-4	TRBJ2-7
TGTGCCAGCAGCCCCCAGCCGTCCTCGAACACAGGGAATGAGCAGTTCTTC	CASSPQPSSNTGNEQFF	-	-	TRBV9	TRBJ2-1
TGTGCCACCAGTATTTCGGGACAGCTGCTCAAAGGGCAGTTCTTC	CATSISGQLLKGQFF	many	TRBD1	TRBV24-1	TRBJ2-1
TGTGCCAGCAGGGTGGGGGACTACGAGCAGTACTTC	CASRVGDYEQYF	many	-	TRBV6-2/TRBV6-3	TRBJ2-7
TGCGCCAGCAGCATCGGGAATACGGAAACGCAGTATTTT	CASSIGNTETQYF	few	-	TRBV5-1	TRBJ2-3
TGTGCCGACGTTTCTAGCGGGAGGGCTTCCTACAATGAGCAGTTCTTC	CADVSSGRASYNEQFF	few	TRBD2	TRBV10-3	TRBJ2-1
TGTGCCAGCAGCATCCGGGACGTACCCTACGAGCAGTACTTC	CASSIRDVPYEQYF	many	-	TRBV7-2	TRBJ2-7
TGTGCCAGCAGCCAAGAGGTACTAGCGGGATATCCCTCGAGGGCAGATACGCAGTATTTT	CASSQEVLAGYPSRADTQYF	many	TRBD2	TRBV3-1	TRBJ2-3
TGTGCCAGCAGTTACTCGAGGCTAGCGGAGACTACAGATACGCAGTATTTT	CASSYSRLAETTDTQYF	many	TRBD2	TRBV6-2/TRBV6-3	TRBJ2-3
TGTGCCAGCCTACACCAGGGACCCAAGAACACTGAAGCTTTCTTT	CASLHQGPKNTEAFF	many	-	TRBV28	TRBJ1-1
TGTGCCAGCAGCTTGGGACCTACAGAGCAGTACTTC	CASSLGPTEQYF	few	-	TRBV5-5	TRBJ2-7
TGTGCCAGCAGCCAAGGGCGGCAAGCTTTCTTT	CASSQGRQAFF	many	-	TRBV28	TRBJ1-1
TGTGCCAGCAGTTACGATGGGGCTAGCAATCAGCCCCAGCATTTT	CASSYDGASNQPQHF	-	-	TRBV6-5	TRBJ1-5
TGTGCCAGCAGTTTCCTAGGCCCTGAAGATACGCAGTATTTT	CASSFLGPEDTQYF	many	-	TRBV28	TRBJ2-3
TGTGCCAGTAGTATTTTGAGCGGGAATGCGTACGAGCAGTACTTC	CASSILSGNAYEQYF	few	TRBD2	TRBV19	TRBJ2-7
TGTGCCAGCAGCTTACCCCAGAGCTCCTACGAGCAGTACTTC	CASSLPQSSYEQYF	-	-	TRBV7-9	TRBJ2-7
TGTGCCAACTTCACTCTTAGCGGGAGACTTATAAATGAGCAGTTCTTC	CANFTLSGRLINEQFF	few	TRBD2	TRBV5-4	TRBJ2-1
TGTGCCAGCAGCCAAGCGACAGACCTTCGCTTTAACTATGGCTACACCTTC	CASSQATDLRFNYGYTF	many	-	TRBV6-1	TRBJ1-2
TGTGCCAGCAGCTTAGAAGGCGGGAGGGCCTTCAATGAGCAGTTCTTC	CASSLEGGRAFNEQFF	many	TRBD2	TRBV7-8	TRBJ2-1
TGTGCCAGTAGTCGGAATAGTGGGTTCTACGAGCAGTACTTC	CASSRNSGFYEQYF	-	-	TRBV19	TRBJ2-7
TGTGCCAGCAGCTCGACTAGCGGGAGAAACTACGAGCAGTACTTC	CASSSTSGRNYEQYF	many	TRBD2	TRBV7-2	TRBJ2-7
TGTGCCACCAGTGACCTTAGCGGGAGGTTTGACACCGGGGAGCTGTTTTTT	CATSDLSGRFDTGELFF	-	TRBD2	TRBV24-1	TRBJ2-2